The 20 T cell receptor beta chains presented below share a single source sample, sequenced in a study of response to subunit inactivated influenza vaccine. A single record per CDR3 protein comes from TCRdb applying MiXCR to the RT-PCR reads. The sample carries about 780,000 distinct CDR3 sequences, about 18% recorded once. The source material was PBMCs from blood, sampled 5 to 6 days after vaccination. All receptors derive from a man aged 45-65 years who received an inactivated influenza vaccine.

The chain recombines TRBV20-1 with TRBJ2-7; 11 bases are a match to TRBD2. CDR1 is DFQATT, CDR2 SNEGSKA, per germline (reference sequence). The CDR3 is 13 residues long. Trimming took 6 bases from V and 5 from J; bases not matched to a gene: 6. DNA of the CDR3: TGCAGTGCACAACTAGCGGGAGACCACGAGCAGTACTTC. Translated: CSAQLAGDHEQYF.

This clonotype was found a few times. This chain joins TRBV6-5 and TRBJ2-3; 8 positions agree with TRBD2. The V gene's germline CDR1 is MNHEY and CDR2 SVGAGI. CDR3 length equals 18 residues. V shed 0 bases, J shed 1 base, and the junction held 9 bases outside the gene matches. The CDR3 is CASSYSFTQTSGTDTQYF. In DNA, the CDR3 is TGTGCCAGCAGTTACTCTTTCACCCAGACTAGCGGCACAGATACGCAGTATTTT.

This clonotype was seen repeatedly, ten times or more. The J gene is TRBJ2-3, the V gene TRBV4-3; D perhaps matches TRBD2 (6 bases). The CDR3 length is 12 residues. The germline gives CDR1 LGHNA, CDR2 YSLEER. V gave up 4 bases and J gave up 6 bases, with 8 bases separating them. CDR3 in DNA: TGCGCCAGCAGCCGGGGGGAGGATACGCAGTATTTT. As protein: CASSRGEDTQYF.

This clonotype was observed a handful of times. Here the CDR3 DNA reads TGCAGTGCTTTATCTAGCGGGGTACTATATGAGCAGTTCTTC. This encodes CSALSSGVLYEQFF. The V gene is TRBV20-1, the J gene TRBJ2-1; 9 bases map to TRBD2. Trimming at V came to 5 bases and at J to 8 bases, leaving 10 bases not matched to a gene. This CDR3 spans 14 amino acids. Per germline, CDR1 DFQATT and CDR2 SNEGSKA (reference sequence).

This clonotype has at least ten counts. The V call is TRBV12-3 or TRBV12-4, the J call TRBJ2-7; 13 bases match TRBD2. J was trimmed by 2 bases and V by 7 bases; bases with no gene match: 8. This CDR3 comprises 16 residues. The CDR3 sequence is CASTSWGLAGTYEQYF. As DNA, the CDR3 is TGTGCCAGCACCTCCTGGGGACTAGCGGGGACCTACGAGCAGTACTTC.

The V gene is TRBV12-3 or TRBV12-4, the J gene TRBJ2-7; 8 bases line up with TRBD2. This CDR3 comprises 13 residues. V was clipped by 5 bases and J by 2 bases; unmatched bases: 2. The CDR3 loop is CASSAGGTYEQYF. CDR3 DNA: TGTGCCAGCAGTGCGGGGGGTACCTACGAGCAGTACTTC.

In this sample, this clonotype turned up once. The rearrangement joins TRBV6-1 to TRBJ2-7, with 7 bases matching TRBD2. V shed 8 bases, J shed 2 bases, and the junction held 6 bases outside the gene matches. This CDR3 is built from 13 residues. In germline, CDR1 is MNHNS, CDR2 SASEGT. In DNA form, the CDR3 reads TGTGCCAGCTGTAGCGGGTGGCCCTACGAGCAGTACTTC. It codes for CASCSGWPYEQYF.

The table lists this clonotype with a few counts. V and J are TRBV27 and TRBJ1-3, with a weak D call TRBD1 (6 bases). Germline loops: CDR1 MNHEY, CDR2 SMNVEV (reference sequence). The V and J ends lost 4 bases and 3 bases respectively, with 19 bases between them. The CDR3 extends over 17 amino acids. DNA of the CDR3: TGTGCCAGCAGTTCATACGCAGCAGGGGTAGATGGAAACACCATATATTTT. This translates into CASSSYAAGVDGNTIYF.

This clonotype was seen repeatedly, ten times or more. Germline and junction disagree at one end, which may indicate a read error. In DNA, the CDR3 is TGCGCCAGCAGCTTACAGGGGGCAAGCAATCAGCCCCAGCATTTT. Protein product: CASSLQGASNQPQHF. The chain couples TRBV12-3 or TRBV12-4 to TRBJ1-5; 9 bases are a match to TRBD1. This CDR3 is built from 15 residues.

The chain joins TRBV5-1 to TRBJ2-2; D perhaps matches TRBD1 (6 bases). Germline-derived CDR1 and CDR2 are SGHRS and YFSETQ. This CDR3 comprises 15 residues. V was cut by 0 bases and J by 5 bases, with 11 bases left in between. In DNA form, the CDR3 reads TGCGCCAGCAGCTTGGTCCAAACAGGGACCGGGGAGCTGTTTTTT. Its protein product is CASSLVQTGTGELFF.

V gene TRBV21-1 combines with J gene TRBJ1-1. TRBV21-1 is a pseudogene segment. This CDR3 comprises 15 residues. DNA of the CDR3: TGTGCCAGCAGCCACCGTATCGGCCCGTGGACTGAAGCTTTCTTT. Translated: CASSHRIGPWTEAFF.

Only a few counts were recorded for this clonotype. The gene calls are TRBV2 and TRBJ2-5, with D hard to call. CDR1 and CDR2 from the germline V gene are SNHLY and FYNNEI. The ends were cut back, 6 bases at V and 0 bases at J, with 8 bases in the middle. The CDR3 is 13 residues long. The CDR3 coding sequence is TGTGCCAGCAGAGCAGGTTACCAAGAGACCCAGTACTTC. Its translation is CASRAGYQETQYF.

The V and J genes are TRBV20-1 and TRBJ2-2, with 10 bases matching TRBD2. V was clipped by 5 bases and J by 3 bases; unmatched bases: 12. This CDR3 has 17 residues. Germline assignment: CDR1 DFQATT and CDR2 SNEGSKA (reference sequence). DNA of the CDR3: TGCAGTGCTGAGAAGTTAGCGGGAGGAGTCGACACCGGGGAGCTGTTTTTT. Its translation is CSAEKLAGGVDTGELFF.

This clonotype was observed at least ten times. CDR3 sequence reads: CASSRGTADTQYF. CDR3 in DNA: TGCGCCAGCAGCCGAGGGACAGCAGATACGCAGTATTTT. The V and J genes are TRBV4-3 and TRBJ2-3; 7 nucleotides align to TRBD1. This CDR3 contains 13 residues. Trimming cost V 4 bases and J 4 bases; bases outside gene matches: 2. Germline V CDR1 and CDR2: LGHNA, YSLEER.

The chain uses TRBV12-3 or TRBV12-4 and TRBJ1-2, with 8 bases identical to TRBD1. The J segment lost 4 bases and the V segment lost 5 bases, leaving 9 bases of the junction unmatched. This CDR3 has 15 amino acids. The CDR3 here is CASSPGQGGIYGYTF. The CDR3 DNA reads as TGTGCCAGCAGTCCCGGACAGGGAGGAATCTATGGCTACACCTTC.

This clonotype has more than one count but fewer than ten. The genes are TRBV12-3 or TRBV12-4 and TRBJ2-3; D call uncertain. With 6 bases removed from V and 3 bases from J, the gap between germline ends came to 7 bases. The CDR3 contains 12 residues. The CDR3, as DNA: TGTGCCAGCAGCTTCCAAACAGATACGCAGTATTTT. Translating gives CASSFQTDTQYF.

This clonotype was counted between two and nine times. The V gene is TRBV12-3 or TRBV12-4, the J gene TRBJ2-5; 9 bases agree with TRBD1. The CDR3 extends over 14 amino acids. Trimming cost V 6 bases and J 5 bases; bases outside gene matches: 7. This chain's CDR3 is CASSKQGAGETQYF. The CDR3 bases are TGTGCCAGCAGCAAACAGGGGGCGGGGGAGACCCAGTACTTC.

This chain uses TRBV9 with TRBJ2-3; 12 positions match TRBD2. This CDR3 is 16 amino acids long. Germline V gene lookup returns CDR1 SGDLS and CDR2 YYNGEE. The J segment lost 4 bases and the V segment lost 3 bases, leaving 6 bases of the junction unmatched. The CDR3: CASSAPLAGGSDTQYF. The CDR3 DNA is TGTGCCAGCAGCGCCCCACTAGCGGGAGGATCAGATACGCAGTATTTT.

V gene TRBV5-6 combines with J gene TRBJ2-3; 9 bases agree with TRBD1. The CDR3 has 15 residues. Per the germline V gene, CDR1 is SGHDT and CDR2 is YYEEEE. The ends lost 0 bases at V and 6 bases at J; junction bases unmatched: 5. CDR3 amino acids: CASSLAGQGGDTQYF. In nucleotides, the CDR3 is TGTGCCAGCAGCTTGGCGGGACAGGGAGGTGATACGCAGTATTTT.

This chain uses TRBV25-1 with TRBJ2-7, with 12 bases matching TRBD2. The V segment lost 5 bases and the J segment 6 bases; nucleotides outside the gene matches: 8. There are 15 residues in the CDR3. Per germline, CDR1 MGHDK and CDR2 SYGVNS. CDR3 coding DNA: TGTGCCAGCAGTAATTTCCAACTAGCGGGAGGCGAGCAGTACTTC. This translates into CASSNFQLAGGEQYF.